This T cell receptor (beta chain) was captured in a study of cytomegalovirus exposure and HLA in healthy donors. Study-level findings and limits: Certain indistinguishable V segments, among them TRBV6-2 and TRBV6-3, were excluded. It was about 150 TCR beta chains that were listed as cytomegalovirus-associated.

Turning to this clone: No antigen is known for it.

With 60 Vbeta and 13 Jbeta primers, the PCR was carried out. Clones were sequenced by immunoSEQ multiplex PCR, and TCRdb holds only the in-frame ones, with some missing. The data contain about 130,000 clones, more than 65% of them singletons. Trimming took off 2 bases at V and 5 bases at J, with 10 bases between the two ends. This CDR3 comprises 15 residues. CDR1 is SGHTA, CDR2 FQGNSA, per germline. The source material was PBMCs. The rearrangement joins TRBV7-2 to TRBJ1-6; D gene unclear. The receptor was isolated from a woman younger than 30 in good health and CMV-seropositive. The CDR3 DNA reads as TGTGCCAGCAGCTTACGCGGTTCGGATAATTCACCCCTCCACTTT. Encoded protein: CASSLRGSDNSPLHF.